What follows is one T cell receptor beta chain and its context. The data were obtained in a study of shared T cell receptors in the human thymus. Profiled with immunoSEQ multiplex PCR; TCRdb holds only in-frame clones, not every one. The sample lists about 710,000 clones, about 87% occurring once. V gave up 4 bases and J gave up 5 bases; unmatched junction bases: 5. Germline CDR1 and CDR2: SGHDT and YYEEEE. There are 16 residues in the CDR3. This sample also appeared in a second study, on human thymus T cells. This second report adds: The people who donated were healthy Finnish babies having corrective surgery for congenital heart defects. In corrective heart surgery, resections were taken, and these provided the thymus tissue. Apparent bias marked the V and J gene usage of thymic and blood repertoires. The related literature has documented a marked overlap of thymic repertoires among unrelated individuals.

The sequenced sample was thymocytes. The chain is built from TRBV5-6 and TRBJ2-3; 15 bases agree with TRBD2. The clonotype was recovered from a boy less than two years old with a congenital heart defect. CDR3 residues: CASSPGLAGGQDTQYF. The CDR3 nucleotides are TGTGCCAGCAGCCCCGGACTAGCGGGGGGGCAAGATACGCAGTATTTT.